Listed below are T cell receptor beta chains from one sample, sequenced in a study of response to subunit inactivated influenza vaccine. TCRdb passed the RT-PCR reads through MiXCR, listing each CDR3 protein once. Seen here are roughly 650,000 distinct CDR3 sequences, around 15% observed once, and the top ten hold about 7.4%. Sequenced here: PBMCs from blood, sampled approximately 15 days before vaccination. These receptors all stem from a man aged 50-60 years who received an inactivated influenza vaccine. The CDR3 runs from the conserved cysteine through the conserved F or W. Fields, in order: CDR3 protein, CDR3 DNA, D gene, V gene, J gene, clone size. D genes are given only for firm matches. Where a row states a size, it is once, few, many or the class of an expanded clone; other rows omit it.

cdr3_aa: CASSQDGWTSGSSYNEQFF
cdr3_nt: TGTGCCAGCAGCCAAGACGGGTGGACTAGCGGGAGCTCCTACAATGAGCAGTTCTTC
d_call: TRBD2
v_call: TRBV14
j_call: TRBJ2-1
clone_size: NA

cdr3_aa: CSARGTGRAGYTF
cdr3_nt: TGCAGTGCTAGAGGGACAGGGCGGGCTGGCTACACCTTC
d_call: TRBD1
v_call: TRBV20-1
j_call: TRBJ1-2
clone_size: NA

cdr3_aa: CEVRGRGETQYF
cdr3_nt: TGTGAGGTTAGGGGCCGCGGGGAGACCCAGTACTTC
d_call: NA
v_call: TRBV6-2/TRBV6-3
j_call: TRBJ2-5
clone_size: NA

cdr3_aa: CASSSGTGTYEKYF
cdr3_nt: TGCGCCAGCAGCTCCGGGACAGGTACCTACGAGAAGTACTTC
d_call: TRBD1
v_call: TRBV5-1
j_call: TRBJ2-7
clone_size: NA

cdr3_aa: CSARDAGGPDGELFF
cdr3_nt: TGCAGTGCTAGAGATGCGGGGGGGCCGGACGGGGAGCTGTTTTTT
d_call: TRBD2
v_call: TRBV20-1
j_call: TRBJ2-2
clone_size: few

cdr3_aa: CASSLLADTLYGYTF
cdr3_nt: TGTGCCAGCAGTTTATTGGCGGACACACTCTATGGCTACACCTTC
d_call: NA
v_call: TRBV28
j_call: TRBJ1-2
clone_size: few

cdr3_aa: CSAIRRVQVNEQFF
cdr3_nt: TGCAGTGCTATCCGCAGGGTACAGGTCAATGAGCAGTTCTTC
d_call: NA
v_call: TRBV20-1
j_call: TRBJ2-1
clone_size: NA

cdr3_aa: CAISEGQEVTEAFF
cdr3_nt: TGTGCCATCAGTGAAGGCCAGGAAGTAACTGAAGCTTTCTTT
d_call: NA
v_call: TRBV10-3
j_call: TRBJ1-1
clone_size: many

cdr3_aa: CATSILAGATKNIQYF
cdr3_nt: TGTGCCACCAGCATTCTTGCGGGGGCTACCAAAAACATTCAGTACTTC
d_call: NA
v_call: TRBV15
j_call: TRBJ2-4
clone_size: many

cdr3_aa: CASSPTSGRPNTGELFF
cdr3_nt: TGTGCCAGCAGTCCGACTAGCGGGAGGCCAAACACCGGGGAGCTGTTTTTT
d_call: TRBD2
v_call: TRBV12-3/TRBV12-4
j_call: TRBJ2-2
clone_size: few

cdr3_aa: CASSFGQGSYNEQFF
cdr3_nt: TGTGCCAGCAGCTTCGGACAGGGCTCCTACAATGAGCAGTTCTTC
d_call: TRBD1
v_call: TRBV7-2
j_call: TRBJ2-1
clone_size: many

cdr3_aa: CASNPSGTETQYF
cdr3_nt: TGTGCCAGCAACCCTAGCGGGACCGAGACCCAGTACTTC
d_call: TRBD2
v_call: TRBV2
j_call: TRBJ2-5
clone_size: NA

cdr3_aa: CASSQGDRTYNEQFF
cdr3_nt: TGTGCCAGCAGCCAAGGGGACAGAACCTACAATGAGCAGTTCTTC
d_call: TRBD1
v_call: TRBV4-2
j_call: TRBJ2-1
clone_size: many

cdr3_aa: CASSKEGAGETQYF
cdr3_nt: TGCGCCAGCAGCAAGGAAGGCGCGGGAGAGACCCAGTACTTC
d_call: NA
v_call: TRBV4-3
j_call: TRBJ2-5
clone_size: NA

cdr3_aa: CASSYEGGETDTQYF
cdr3_nt: TGTGCCAGCAGTTACGAGGGGGGGGAAACAGATACGCAGTATTTT
d_call: NA
v_call: TRBV6-5
j_call: TRBJ2-3
clone_size: NA

cdr3_aa: CASSLFSGRAYEQFF
cdr3_nt: TGTGCCAGCAGTTTATTTAGCGGGAGGGCCTATGAGCAGTTCTTC
d_call: TRBD2
v_call: TRBV27
j_call: TRBJ2-1
clone_size: few

cdr3_aa: CASISRDHGVYNEQFF
cdr3_nt: TGTGCCAGCATTAGCCGGGACCACGGGGTTTACAATGAGCAGTTCTTC
d_call: NA
v_call: TRBV2
j_call: TRBJ2-1
clone_size: few

cdr3_aa: CASRLQEISNQPQHF
cdr3_nt: TGTGCCAGCAGGCTACAGGAGATTAGCAATCAGCCCCAGCATTTT
d_call: NA
v_call: TRBV6-2/TRBV6-3
j_call: TRBJ1-5
clone_size: few

cdr3_aa: CASSPPLYRGAGELFF
cdr3_nt: TGTGCCAGCAGTCCACCGCTTTACAGGGGGGCCGGGGAGCTGTTTTTT
d_call: TRBD1
v_call: TRBV27
j_call: TRBJ2-2
clone_size: once

cdr3_aa: CASSLGFWDVYTF
cdr3_nt: TGTGCCAGCAGCTTAGGGTTTTGGGATGTCTACACCTTC
d_call: NA
v_call: TRBV7-2
j_call: TRBJ1-2
clone_size: NA

cdr3_aa: CASSYRRGPMNTEAFF
cdr3_nt: TGTGCCAGCAGTTACAGGCGGGGGCCTATGAACACTGAAGCTTTCTTT
d_call: NA
v_call: TRBV6-5
j_call: TRBJ1-1
clone_size: NA

cdr3_aa: CASSLIRDRYNEQFF
cdr3_nt: TGCGCCAGCAGCTTGATCCGGGACAGATACAATGAGCAGTTCTTC
d_call: TRBD1
v_call: TRBV5-1
j_call: TRBJ2-1
clone_size: many

cdr3_aa: CASKGGSEPQYF
cdr3_nt: TGTGCCAGCAAGGGAGGGTCCGAGCCGCAGTACTTC
d_call: TRBD2
v_call: TRBV14
j_call: TRBJ2-7
clone_size: few

cdr3_aa: CASSFSLDTEAFF
cdr3_nt: TGTGCCAGCAGTTTTAGTCTGGACACTGAAGCTTTCTTT
d_call: NA
v_call: TRBV27
j_call: TRBJ1-1
clone_size: many

cdr3_aa: CASSLALRSNTGELFF
cdr3_nt: TGTGCCAGCAGCTTAGCTCTACGGTCGAACACCGGGGAGCTGTTTTTT
d_call: NA
v_call: TRBV11-2
j_call: TRBJ2-2
clone_size: NA

cdr3_aa: CASSRGDTTSSNEQYF
cdr3_nt: TGCGCCAGCAGCCGTGGTGATACGACAAGTTCCAACGAGCAGTACTTC
d_call: NA
v_call: TRBV5-1
j_call: TRBJ2-7
clone_size: NA

cdr3_aa: CASSISTVSSYEQYF
cdr3_nt: TGTGCCAGTAGTATAAGTACGGTGAGCTCCTACGAGCAGTACTTC
d_call: NA
v_call: TRBV19
j_call: TRBJ2-7
clone_size: few

cdr3_aa: CASSGQLEETQYF
cdr3_nt: TGTGCCAGCAGTGGGCAGCTGGAGGAGACCCAGTACTTC
d_call: NA
v_call: TRBV6-1
j_call: TRBJ2-5
clone_size: NA

cdr3_aa: CSATKAGGTEAFF
cdr3_nt: TGCAGTGCCACTAAAGCGGGGGGCACTGAAGCTTTCTTT
d_call: NA
v_call: TRBV20-1
j_call: TRBJ1-1
clone_size: NA

cdr3_aa: CSASRGVADQPQHF
cdr3_nt: TGCAGTGCTAGTCGCGGGGTTGCGGATCAGCCCCAGCATTTT
d_call: NA
v_call: TRBV20-1
j_call: TRBJ1-5
clone_size: few

cdr3_aa: CASSLDTGGNSPLHF
cdr3_nt: TGCGCCAGCAGCTTGGATACAGGGGGGAATTCACCCCTCCACTTT
d_call: TRBD1
v_call: TRBV5-1
j_call: TRBJ1-6
clone_size: NA

cdr3_aa: CASSEAPGYNSPLHF
cdr3_nt: TGTGCCAGCAGTGAAGCGCCCGGGTATAATTCACCCCTCCACTTT
d_call: NA
v_call: TRBV2
j_call: TRBJ1-6
clone_size: NA

cdr3_aa: CASSRGMGDTQYF
cdr3_nt: TGTGCCAGCAGTCGAGGGATGGGAGATACGCAGTATTTT
d_call: NA
v_call: TRBV12-3/TRBV12-4
j_call: TRBJ2-3
clone_size: few

cdr3_aa: CASSFPKLAGDLTDTQYF
cdr3_nt: TGTGCCAGCAGTTTCCCCAAACTAGCGGGAGACCTCACAGATACGCAGTATTTT
d_call: TRBD2
v_call: TRBV28
j_call: TRBJ2-3
clone_size: few

cdr3_aa: CASTPGGLASDYEQYF
cdr3_nt: TGCGCCAGCACCCCTGGAGGTCTAGCCAGCGACTACGAGCAGTACTTC
d_call: NA
v_call: TRBV5-1
j_call: TRBJ2-7
clone_size: few

cdr3_aa: CASTVGRASGANVLTF
cdr3_nt: TGTGCCAGTACGGTAGGCAGGGCCTCTGGGGCCAACGTCCTGACTTTC
d_call: NA
v_call: TRBV12-3/TRBV12-4
j_call: TRBJ2-6
clone_size: few

cdr3_aa: CSPMGLALRGAFF
cdr3_nt: TGCAGTCCCATGGGGCTCGCCTTAAGGGGAGCTTTCTTT
d_call: NA
v_call: TRBV20-1
j_call: TRBJ1-1
clone_size: few

cdr3_aa: CAWDRVLGYTF
cdr3_nt: TGTGCCTGGGACAGGGTCCTGGGCTACACCTTC
d_call: TRBD1
v_call: TRBV30
j_call: TRBJ1-2
clone_size: NA

cdr3_aa: CASSSTTRPPNYGYTF
cdr3_nt: TGTGCCAGCAGCTCAACTACAAGACCCCCCAACTATGGCTACACCTTC
d_call: NA
v_call: TRBV12-3/TRBV12-4
j_call: TRBJ1-2
clone_size: few

cdr3_aa: CASSEAGGGTGELFF
cdr3_nt: TGTGCCAGCAGTGAAGCCGGGGGCGGAACCGGGGAGCTGTTTTTT
d_call: NA
v_call: TRBV2
j_call: TRBJ2-2
clone_size: few

cdr3_aa: CASSAGQRGQTQYF
cdr3_nt: TGTGCCAGCAGCGCGGGCCAGAGAGGACAGACCCAGTACTTC
d_call: NA
v_call: TRBV9
j_call: TRBJ2-5
clone_size: few

cdr3_aa: CASSSGQGRVYEQYF
cdr3_nt: TGCGCCAGCAGCTCGGGACAGGGAAGGGTCTACGAGCAGTACTTC
d_call: TRBD1
v_call: TRBV5-1
j_call: TRBJ2-7
clone_size: NA

cdr3_aa: CASSLANRVNEQYF
cdr3_nt: TGCGCCAGCAGCTTGGCCAACAGGGTAAACGAGCAGTACTTC
d_call: NA
v_call: TRBV5-1
j_call: TRBJ2-7
clone_size: many

cdr3_aa: CASSLAEGPSTGELFF
cdr3_nt: TGCGCCAGCAGCTTGGCCGAGGGCCCGAGCACCGGGGAGCTGTTTTTT
d_call: NA
v_call: TRBV5-1
j_call: TRBJ2-2
clone_size: NA

cdr3_aa: CATSDWRLLDTQYF
cdr3_nt: TGTGCCACCAGTGATTGGCGGCTGCTTGATACGCAGTATTTT
d_call: NA
v_call: TRBV24-1
j_call: TRBJ2-3
clone_size: NA

cdr3_aa: CASRFLAGVNTGELSF
cdr3_nt: TGCGCCAGCAGATTCCTAGCGGGAGTTAACACCGGGGAGCTGTCTTTT
d_call: TRBD2
v_call: TRBV5-1
j_call: TRBJ2-2
clone_size: NA

cdr3_aa: CAWERQGGGYTF
cdr3_nt: TGTGCCTGGGAAAGACAGGGTGGGGGCTACACCTTC
d_call: TRBD1
v_call: TRBV30
j_call: TRBJ1-2
clone_size: NA

cdr3_aa: CASSFGDNYGYTF
cdr3_nt: TGTGCCAGCAGCTTCGGAGACAACTATGGCTACACCTTC
d_call: NA
v_call: TRBV5-6
j_call: TRBJ1-2
clone_size: NA

cdr3_aa: CASSVEWLAGAGELFF
cdr3_nt: TGTGCCAGCAGCGTAGAATGGCTAGCGGGAGCCGGGGAGCTGTTTTTT
d_call: TRBD2
v_call: TRBV9
j_call: TRBJ2-2
clone_size: few

cdr3_aa: CASSSRQGPQYF
cdr3_nt: TGTGCCAGCAGTTCCCGACAGGGCCCGCAGTATTTT
d_call: TRBD1
v_call: TRBV7-2
j_call: TRBJ2-3
clone_size: NA

cdr3_aa: CASSLFRDRGSQPQHF
cdr3_nt: TGTGCCAGCAGTTTATTCCGGGACAGGGGGAGTCAGCCCCAGCATTTT
d_call: TRBD1
v_call: TRBV28
j_call: TRBJ1-5
clone_size: few

cdr3_aa: CASGSGQANTGELFF
cdr3_nt: TGTGCTAGTGGTTCGGGACAGGCGAACACCGGGGAGCTGTTTTTT
d_call: TRBD1
v_call: TRBV12-5
j_call: TRBJ2-2
clone_size: NA

cdr3_aa: CASSVGNLAPNQPQHF
cdr3_nt: TGTGCCAGCAGCGTAGGAAACCTTGCACCAAATCAGCCCCAGCATTTT
d_call: NA
v_call: TRBV9
j_call: TRBJ1-5
clone_size: NA

cdr3_aa: CATSRGTDTQYF
cdr3_nt: TGTGCCACCAGCAGAGGGACAGATACGCAGTATTTT
d_call: NA
v_call: TRBV15
j_call: TRBJ2-3
clone_size: NA

cdr3_aa: CASSSKNRALLPQHF
cdr3_nt: TGTGCCAGCAGTTCAAAGAACAGGGCTCTCTTGCCCCAGCATTTT
d_call: NA
v_call: TRBV6-2/TRBV6-3
j_call: TRBJ1-5
clone_size: NA

cdr3_aa: CASSLERGRELFF
cdr3_nt: TGCGCCAGCAGCTTGGAACGGGGAAGGGAGCTGTTTTTT
d_call: NA
v_call: TRBV5-1
j_call: TRBJ2-2
clone_size: NA

cdr3_aa: CSAEGAGGWISYNSPLHF
cdr3_nt: TGCAGTGCTGAGGGTGCCGGGGGTTGGATCTCCTATAATTCACCCCTCCACTTT
d_call: NA
v_call: TRBV20-1
j_call: TRBJ1-6
clone_size: NA